Listed below are T cell receptor beta chains from one sample, sequenced in a study of cytomegalovirus exposure and HLA in healthy donors. Assay: immunoSEQ multiplex PCR; the TCRdb copy retains only in-frame clones and omits some. The repertoire consists of approximately 110,000 clones, with about 15% occurring once and the leading ten covering more than 0.8%. Sequenced: PBMCs. These receptors were taken from a female donor in good health and CMV-seronegative. Both conserved end residues are trimmed from each CDR3. Fields, in order: V gene, J gene, D gene, clone size, CDR3 protein. A D gene is named only where the DNA matches it firmly. Clone size is given for some rows only: seen once, a few or many times, or a class if the clone is expanded.

TRBV7-2	TRBJ2-5	.	few	ASSLGAPDSGLGETQY
TRBV6-1	TRBJ2-7	TRBD2	few	ASSEWGEGRAYEQY
TRBV11-1	TRBJ2-7	.	few	ASSLEQGYEQY
TRBV19	TRBJ1-1	TRBD1	few	ASSTRNRGTEAF
TRBV2	TRBJ1-3	.	.	ASSEGRASGNTIY
TRBV5-6	TRBJ2-7	.	few	ASSVWAGYEQY
TRBV2	TRBJ2-1	TRBD2	.	ASNPAGGGYNEQF
TRBV7-9	TRBJ2-7	.	.	ASCGGTYEQY
TRBV6-6	TRBJ2-2	.	few	ASKESGGNTGELF
TRBV7-2	TRBJ1-1	.	few	ASSFTPGNTEAF
TRBV6-1	TRBJ2-5	TRBD2	.	ASSFSGGVLETQY
TRBV7-9	TRBJ2-7	TRBD2	.	ASSTGLAGRGIYEQY
TRBV7-2	TRBJ2-5	.	few	ASSLELGRETQY
TRBV28	TRBJ2-3	.	.	ASSSLDTQY
TRBV7-9	TRBJ2-7	.	.	ASSPGLSYEQY
TRBV7-9	TRBJ1-2	TRBD1	few	ASRTGTVLYGYT
TRBV6-5	TRBJ1-6	.	few	ASAPQGIPSPLH
TRBV10-1	TRBJ1-2	.	few	ASSEIIGEIYGYT
TRBV6-1	TRBJ2-5	TRBD1	.	ASSGRQGLETQY
TRBV5-4	TRBJ2-7	TRBD2	.	ASSLGSGGPGEQY
TRBV27	TRBJ2-1	TRBD2	.	ASSPVETSAQGLF
TRBV14	TRBJ2-7	.	.	ASSHQGYGYEQY
TRBV19	TRBJ2-5	.	.	ASRVPRQETQY
TRBV4-3	TRBJ2-5	.	few	ASSQLQGGLGYGETQY
TRBV5-1	TRBJ1-5	TRBD1	.	ASSSRDRTSNQPQH
TRBV6-5	TRBJ1-2	.	.	ASSYSLGGDYGYT
TRBV6-5	TRBJ1-5	.	few	ASSYSIDQPQH
TRBV6-5	TRBJ2-7	TRBD1	.	ASRPRTGGYEQY
TRBV30	TRBJ2-7	TRBD1	few	ASTGQGGYEQY
TRBV6-6	TRBJ1-1	TRBD1	.	ASSYSTGQTEAF
TRBV16	TRBJ1-4	.	few	ASSADSVYEKLF
TRBV19	TRBJ1-1	.	.	ASSIAEYRKMNTEAF
TRBV7-2	TRBJ2-2	TRBD2	few	ASSSSGSSGELF
TRBV6-1	TRBJ2-1	.	few	ASSEVRNEQF
TRBV15	TRBJ2-7	.	few	ATSRDQSSSYEQY
TRBV5-1	TRBJ2-7	TRBD1	few	ASSAQGQGTYEQY
TRBV5-5	TRBJ2-3	TRBD1	few	ASSLDRGTDTQY
TRBV11-1	TRBJ2-5	.	.	ASSALAEGGSQY
TRBV30	TRBJ2-7	.	few	AWTTDSSYEQY
TRBV5-1	TRBJ2-5	TRBD1	few	ASSPWTGGQETQY
TRBV5-6	TRBJ1-1	TRBD1	.	ASSIGTGELNTEAF
TRBV4-3	TRBJ2-1	.	.	ASSQETSSYNEQF
TRBV18	TRBJ1-2	.	few	ASSPSAAIRGGYT
TRBV4-2	TRBJ1-2	.	.	ASSQDGVTGGYT
TRBV7-9	TRBJ1-1	TRBD1	few	ASSPAGTVREAF
TRBV11-3	TRBJ2-2	TRBD2	few	ASSLGTSGSGELF
TRBV27	TRBJ1-1	TRBD1	.	ASSPGQDNTEAF
TRBV30	TRBJ2-5	TRBD2	few	AWSQGASGRGETQY
TRBV2	TRBJ2-3	.	.	ASSEADTTDTQY
TRBV6-1	TRBJ2-7	TRBD1	.	ASSDRTGSSYEQY
TRBV9	TRBJ2-3	TRBD2	.	ASSVEAGGADTQY
TRBV11-2	TRBJ2-7	.	few	ASSRTSDEQY